Presented here are 2 T cell receptor beta chains from one specimen sequenced in a study of CD8 T cells in ankylosing spondylitis. One entry per CDR3 protein results from TCRdb running MiXCR on the 5' RACE reads. Among 270,000 or so distinct CDR3 sequences listed, 18% were seen once. Sequencing was carried out using blood, either unsorted or a sorted T cell fraction (not recorded which). The receptors shown here come from a male donor with ankylosing spondylitis or in good health (not recorded which).

The chain uses TRBV2 and TRBJ2-7, with D perhaps matching TRBD2 (5 bases). The germline CDR1 and CDR2 sequences are SNHLY and FYNNEI. Trimming stripped 6 bases from V and 4 bases from J, with 19 bases between. The CDR3 runs to 15 residues. The CDR3 region is CASRPSKVGDYEQYF. The DNA of the CDR3 is TGTGCCAGCAGACCTTCAAAGGTGGGAGATTACGAGCAGTACTTC.

This clonotype was detected many times. The gene calls are TRBV7-8 and TRBJ2-1; D uncertain. There are 14 residues in the CDR3. The germline V gene encodes CDR1 SGHVS and CDR2 FQNEAQ. The V end was cut by 2 bases, the J end by 0 bases, with 5 bases between. CDR3 region: CASSLYSSYNEQFF. The CDR3, as DNA: TGTGCCAGCAGCTTATATTCCTCCTACAATGAGCAGTTCTTC.